The source of this T cell receptor (beta chain) is a study of blood T cell repertoires in COVID-19. Study-level background: The samples span acute and convalescent COVID-19 from the United States, Italy and Spain.

J was trimmed by 7 bases and V by 1 base; bases with no gene match: 7. Germline-derived CDR1 and CDR2 are SGHTA and FQGNSA. This CDR3 is built from 16 residues. In the source study's methods: Amplification of reference gene primers provided the estimated nucleated cell counts. TCRdb's table, derived via immunoSEQ multiplex PCR, lists solely in-frame clones and lacks some. That table supplies the V and J calls and clone size; D and trimming were determined from the DNA. The sample includes about 180,000 clones, 84% of them seen just once. The rearrangement joins TRBV7-2 to TRBJ2-1; 10 bases are a match to TRBD2. The receptor was isolated from a middle-aged man who had recovered from COVID-19. Sequenced sample: PBMCs or T cells enriched from blood (not recorded which). The CDR3 DNA sequence: TGTGCCAGCAGCTTAGTTTTAGCGGGGGGATATAATGAGCAGTTCTTC. This sequence encodes CASSLVLAGGYNEQFF.